This entry concerns a single TCR beta chain. The record originates from a study of T-cell memory formation after mild COVID-19. Study as a whole: Largely donor-specific TCR clusters were found.

Unmatched junction bases numbered 6, after V lost 2 bases and J lost 5 bases. CDR1 is SGDLS, CDR2 YYNGEE, per germline. The CDR3 runs 15 residues. TCR alpha and TCR beta cDNA libraries carrying sample barcodes and UMIs came from 5'RACE with constant-segment primers. TCRdb re-analysed the 5' RACE reads in MiXCR, keeping a single row per CDR3 protein. Of roughly 400,000 distinct CDR3 sequences in the sample, more than 15% are singletons; the top ten hold 20% to 25%. This TCR was recovered from a young man who had mild COVID-19 (a few samples of this study predate the infection). Cell type and time point are not known. Sequenced sample: PBMCs or a T cell subset sorted from them (not recorded which). The chain uses TRBV9 and TRBJ2-5; 10 bases are shared with TRBD2. The CDR3 spells CASSVGLANGETQYF. The CDR3 DNA reads as TGTGCCAGCAGCGTGGGACTAGCGAATGGGGAGACCCAGTACTTC.